Following are 30 T cell receptor beta chains from one sample sequenced in a study of shared clonotypes between healthy human individuals. Naive CD8 cells lacked CD45RO and underwent positive selection for CCR7, leaving out terminally differentiated effector memory CD45RA+ cells. Assay used: immunoSEQ multiplex PCR; TCRdb lists only in-frame clones, some missing. The data hold about 2.1 million clones, with just under 95% observed a single time. The sequencing input was naive CD8+ T cells from PBMCs. The receptors were gathered from a man between 18 and 35 years old in good health. Some clones in this sample may be carry-over from other donors' samples.

This clone was counted a single time. This chain links TRBV10-3 with TRBJ2-7; D tentatively reads TRBD1 or TRBD2 (5 bases each). Germline CDR1 reads ENHRY; CDR2 reads SYGVKD. V gave up 3 bases and J gave up 4 bases, with 13 bases separating them. The CDR3 contains 14 residues. For the CDR3, the DNA is TGTGCCATCAGTGACGAGGGGAAACAATACGAGCAGTACTTC. Translated: CAISDEGKQYEQYF.

This clone was observed a single time. The chain couples TRBV29-1 to TRBJ2-3; weak D call: TRBD2 (6 bases). This CDR3 has 17 residues. Trimming pared 2 bases from V and 8 bases from J, leaving 26 bases between. From germline, CDR1 is SQVTM and CDR2 ANQGSEA. The DNA of the CDR3 is TGCAGCGTTGAAAGACAGCGGGCGGCCGTTCGGGAAGCTACGCAGTATTTT. Protein product: CSVERQRAAVREATQYF.

CDR3 nucleotide sequence: TGCGCCAGCAGCCAATTCCCCCGGGACAGGGACTACGAGCAGTACTTC. It specifies CASSQFPRDRDYEQYF. V usage is TRBV4-1 and J usage is TRBJ2-7; 9 bases align to TRBD1. V lost 2 bases to trimming and J lost 3 bases; unmatched junction nucleotides: 8. Per germline, CDR1 MGHRA and CDR2 YSYEKL. The CDR3 runs 16 residues.

The V gene is TRBV27, the J gene TRBJ1-4; D not certain. Looked up from germline, CDR1 is MNHEY and CDR2 is SMNVEV (reference sequence). The V end lost 2 bases, the J end lost 5 bases, and 9 bases lay between the germline ends. This CDR3 has 14 amino acids. The DNA of the CDR3 is TGTGCCAGCAGTTTAGGGCAGTTCAATGAAAAACTGTTTTTT. Its protein is CASSLGQFNEKLFF.

J is TRBJ2-3 and V is TRBV5-1; TRBD2 aligns across 11 bases. Trimming took 0 bases from V and 4 from J; bases not matched to a gene: 10. This CDR3 spans 18 amino acids. Germline V gene sequence: CDR1 SGHRS, CDR2 YFSETQ. As DNA, the CDR3 is TGCGCCAGCAGCTTGGGTGAGAGACTAGCGGGGCCCCCAGATACGCAGTATTTT. This sequence encodes CASSLGERLAGPPDTQYF.

The V and J genes are TRBV11-2 and TRBJ2-2; D is possibly TRBD2 (6 bases). V lost 6 bases and J 5 bases, leaving 22 bases between the germline ends. Germline V gene lookup returns CDR1 SGHAT and CDR2 FQNNGV. The CDR3 loop spans 17 amino acids. CDR3 nucleotide sequence: TGTGCCAGCAGATTTCCGGTTGCGGGACGGAGGACCGGGGAGCTGTTTTTT. Protein sequence: CASRFPVAGRRTGELFF.

This chain joins TRBV27 and TRBJ1-2; 9 bases agree with TRBD1. From germline, CDR1 is MNHEY and CDR2 SMNVEV (reference sequence). The CDR3 is 17 amino acids. Trimming took 6 bases from V and 5 from J; bases not matched to a gene: 16. The CDR3 DNA follows: TGTGCCAGCAGGGGACAGGGTAGCTTGGGGTTGTGGTATGGCTACACCTTC. It specifies CASRGQGSLGLWYGYTF.

The chain recombines TRBV18 with TRBJ2-5; 9 nucleotides agree with TRBD1. Trimming cost V 5 bases and J 1 base; bases outside gene matches: 2. The CDR3 contains 14 residues. Per the germline V gene, CDR1 is KGHSH and CDR2 is LQKENI. The CDR3 spells CASSSDRGQETQYF. In DNA, the CDR3 is TGTGCCAGCTCATCGGACAGGGGCCAAGAGACCCAGTACTTC.

The chain carries TRBV7-8 and TRBJ2-7, with D possibly matching TRBD2 (6 bases). From germline, CDR1 is SGHVS and CDR2 FQNEAQ. Trimming removed 0 bases at V and 2 bases at J, with 11 bases between. The length of the CDR3 is 15 residues. The CDR3 nucleotides read TGTGCCAGCAGCTTAGCTCAGGGACTCCCCTACGAGCAGTACTTC. This codes for CASSLAQGLPYEQYF.

The chain links TRBV4-3 to TRBJ2-1; D gene ambiguous. In germline, CDR1 is LGHNA, CDR2 YSLEER. CDR3 size: 15 residues. Trimming stripped 0 bases from V and 0 bases from J, with 6 bases between. For the CDR3, the DNA is TGCGCCAGCAGCCAAGACGAGTCCTCCTACAATGAGCAGTTCTTC. Protein: CASSQDESSYNEQFF.

J is TRBJ1-5 and V is TRBV27; tentative D call: TRBD1 (5 bases). V was shortened by 7 bases and J by 7 bases, with 17 bases between the two germline ends. Germline lookup yields CDR1 MNHEY and CDR2 SMNVEV (reference sequence). The CDR3 is 14 amino acids. CDR3 nucleotides: TGTGCCAGCACCTCTCTGGGGGGTGGGCAGCCCCAGCATTTT. This sequence encodes CASTSLGGGQPQHF.

This rearrangement joins TRBV7-9 to TRBJ2-2, with 8 bases fitting TRBD1. CDR1 and CDR2 from the germline V gene are SEHNR and FQNEAQ (reference sequence). This CDR3 is 16 amino acids long. The V gene end was trimmed by 4 bases and the J gene end by 1 base; junction bases not matched to a gene: 5. In DNA form, the CDR3 reads TGTGCCAGCAGCTCTACCGGGACAGGGAACACCGGGGAGCTGTTTTTT. The encoded protein is CASSSTGTGNTGELFF.

This chain connects TRBV7-3 to TRBJ2-3; TRBD2 matches at 12 bases. The CDR3 runs to 18 residues. CDR1 and CDR2 from the germline V gene are SGHTA and FQGTGA. V shed 5 bases and J 2 bases; nucleotides not matched to a gene: 11. The CDR3: CASSATPGLAGHTDTQYF. CDR3 nucleotide sequence: TGTGCCAGCAGCGCAACACCGGGACTAGCGGGCCACACAGATACGCAGTATTTT.

The chain uses TRBV29-1 and TRBJ2-7; 8 bases are a match to TRBD1. V lost 4 bases to trimming and J lost 5 bases; unmatched junction nucleotides: 4. Germline V gene sequence: CDR1 SQVTM, CDR2 ANQGSEA. The CDR3 runs to 12 residues. The CDR3 DNA is TGCAGCGTTGTCAGGGGGCACAACGAGCAGTACTTC. It encodes CSVVRGHNEQYF.

This chain connects TRBV7-9 to TRBJ2-5; D is uncertain. The CDR3 has 13 amino acids. Germline V gene data show CDR1 as SEHNR and CDR2 as FQNEAQ (reference sequence). Deletions cut 4 bases from V and 5 bases from J, with 11 bases between. DNA of the CDR3: TGTGCCAGCAGCTCCTATTCCAGGGAGACCCAGTACTTC. This translates into CASSSYSRETQYF.

J is TRBJ2-6 and V is TRBV28; TRBD2 is a possible D gene (5 bases). The CDR3 runs to 17 residues. V gave up 6 bases and J gave up 0 bases, with 15 bases separating them. From germline, CDR1 is MDHEN and CDR2 SYDVKM. The CDR3, as DNA: TGTGCCAGCAGGCCCGCTTTGGGAGTCTCTGGGGCCAACGTCCTGACTTTC. The encoded protein is CASRPALGVSGANVLTF.

This clone came up once. This chain joins TRBV19 and TRBJ2-1, with a possible D match to TRBD2 (5 bases). V lost 7 bases and J 0 bases, leaving 13 bases between the germline ends. This CDR3 contains 15 residues. Germline V CDR1 and CDR2: LNHDA, SQIVND (reference sequence). CDR3 sequence: CASTGWASSYNEQFF. CDR3 bases: TGTGCCAGTACGGGGTGGGCGAGCTCCTACAATGAGCAGTTCTTC.

The V and J genes are TRBV9 and TRBJ1-3; D remains unclear. The germline V gene has CDR1 SGDLS and CDR2 YYNGEE. CDR3 length equals 14 residues. V was pared by 8 bases and J by 2 bases, with 14 bases between. Here the CDR3 DNA reads TGTGCCAGTGACTCGGGAGGCGCTGGAAACACCATATATTTT. This sequence encodes CASDSGGAGNTIYF.

As to this clone: The sample contains more than one DNA sequence encoding this CDR3. The gene calls are TRBV11-2 and TRBJ2-7; no definite D call. The CDR3 sequence is 12 residues long. Germline V gives CDR1 SGHAT, CDR2 FQNNGV. Trimming stripped 2 bases from V and 4 bases from J, with 6 bases between. The CDR3 spells CASSLPSYEQYF. Here the CDR3 DNA reads TGTGCCAGCAGCTTACCCTCTTACGAGCAGTACTTC.

This chain uses TRBV7-9 with TRBJ2-1, with D hard to call. The length of the CDR3 is 17 residues. CDR1 is SEHNR, CDR2 FQNEAQ, per germline (reference sequence). V lost 1 base to trimming and J lost 2 bases, with 15 bases between them. The CDR3 reads CASSLERQRLTYNEQFF. CDR3 DNA sequence: TGTGCCAGCAGCTTAGAGCGTCAGAGGTTGACCTACAATGAGCAGTTCTTC.

The rearrangement uses TRBV28 and TRBJ1-2, with D unresolved. The V end was cut by 7 bases, the J end by 1 base, with 7 bases between. CDR1 is MDHEN, CDR2 SYDVKM, per germline. The CDR3 runs 12 residues. This CDR3 reads CASKEHNYGYTF. As DNA, the CDR3 is TGTGCCAGCAAGGAGCATAACTATGGCTACACCTTC.

This rearrangement joins TRBV27 to TRBJ2-3; D tentatively fits TRBD1 or TRBD2 (6 bases each). The CDR3 has 14 residues. V gave up 6 bases and J gave up 4 bases, with 14 bases separating them. Germline assignment: CDR1 MNHEY and CDR2 SMNVEV (reference sequence). CDR3 bases: TGTGCCAGCAGCCCGGTGGGGGGCGCAGATACGCAGTATTTT. Its protein product is CASSPVGGADTQYF.

V gene TRBV11-2 combines with J gene TRBJ2-1; 8 positions match TRBD2. The CDR3 spans 18 residues. Germline assignment: CDR1 SGHAT and CDR2 FQNNGV. Trimming at V came to 7 bases and at J to 7 bases, leaving 21 bases not matched to a gene. The DNA for the CDR3 is TGTGCCAGCACCCTCTCGAGGGGTCACGGGAGGGCCGGGAATGAGCAGTTCTTC. Amino acids: CASTLSRGHGRAGNEQFF.

V usage is TRBV28 and J usage is TRBJ2-3; the D is unclear. The CDR3 contains 15 residues. V was cut by 3 bases and J by 0 bases, with 10 bases left in between. From germline, CDR1 is MDHEN and CDR2 SYDVKM. The CDR3 sequence: CASSLLSPSTDTQYF. For the CDR3, the DNA is TGTGCCAGCAGTTTGCTATCTCCTAGCACAGATACGCAGTATTTT.

This chain connects TRBV4-3 to TRBJ1-2; 8 bases align to TRBD1. J was trimmed by 5 bases and V by 2 bases; bases with no gene match: 7. This CDR3 comprises 15 residues. Germline V gene lookup returns CDR1 LGHNA and CDR2 YSLEER. CDR3 sequence reads: CASSQPGQGGYGYTF. The CDR3 DNA sequence: TGCGCCAGCAGCCAACCTGGACAGGGCGGGTATGGCTACACCTTC.

V and J are TRBV13 and TRBJ2-5; 7 nucleotides align to TRBD2. In germline, CDR1 is PRHDT, CDR2 FYEKMQ (reference sequence). V lost 7 bases to trimming and J lost 1 base; unmatched junction nucleotides: 12. This CDR3 spans 16 amino acids. The CDR3 sequence: CASTQKAGRAQETQYF. DNA for the CDR3: TGTGCCAGCACCCAAAAGGCGGGGAGGGCCCAAGAGACCCAGTACTTC.

The CDR3 DNA follows: TGTGCCAGCAGTCCCGGCGGGGTCAATGAGCAGTTCTTC. Its translation: CASSPGGVNEQFF. The chain has TRBV6-5 and TRBJ2-1; D may be TRBD2 (6 bases). The germline V and J ends were trimmed by 5 bases and 6 bases, with 11 bases remaining between them. CDR3 length: 13 amino acids. The germline CDR1 and CDR2 sequences are MNHEY and SVGAGI.

The J gene is TRBJ1-2, the V gene TRBV6-5; D may be TRBD1 (5 bases). Germline assignment: CDR1 MNHEY and CDR2 SVGAGI. Trimming left V 0 bases short and J 0 bases short, with 8 bases between. This CDR3 comprises 15 residues. The CDR3 reads CASSYSGAANYGYTF. The CDR3 nucleotides are TGTGCCAGCAGTTACTCAGGGGCGGCTAACTATGGCTACACCTTC.

The chain couples TRBV28 to TRBJ2-7; 9 nucleotides agree with TRBD2. This CDR3 is 14 amino acids long. Per germline, CDR1 MDHEN and CDR2 SYDVKM. V trimming: 10 bases; J trimming: 4 bases; junction bases outside the gene matches: 11. CDR3 bases: TGTGCCACCGCCGTTGGGACTAGCAGATACGAGCAGTACTTC. It codes for CATAVGTSRYEQYF.

The rearrangement joins TRBV7-3 to TRBJ2-1; 7 bases match TRBD2. With 5 bases clipped from V and 8 bases from J, the junction kept 9 bases outside the gene matches. Germline V gene lookup returns CDR1 SGHTA and CDR2 FQGTGA. This CDR3 is 14 amino acids long. CDR3 nucleotide sequence: TGTGCCAGCAGCACTCGGGGGAGGGCCGATGAGCAGTTCTTC. Translating gives CASSTRGRADEQFF.